The rows below give T cell receptor beta chains drawn from one sample of a study of blood T cell repertoires in COVID-19. The table came from immunoSEQ multiplex PCR; TCRdb's copy has only in-frame clones and leaves some out. The table has approximately 53,000 clones, about 83% seen once; the top ten hold approximately 16%. Sample: peripheral blood. These receptors all stem from a man aged 35 to 55 with acute or convalescent COVID-19. Each CDR3 is given with its conserved first and last residue. D genes are given only for firm matches. Clone sizes are given selectively: once, few, many, or a class where the clone is expanded.

CASSSDVGLASEQYF	TGTGCCAGCTCCTCCGACGTCGGACTAGCTAGCGAGCAGTACTTC	TRBD2	-	TRBV18	TRBJ2-7
CASSSSPAGGYNEQFF	TGTGCCAGCAGCTCCAGCCCAGCGGGGGGATACAATGAGCAGTTCTTC	TRBD2	-	TRBV7-6	TRBJ2-1
CASSPLLGTSGELFF	TGTGCCAGCAGCCCCCTACTAGGTACTTCCGGGGAGCTGTTTTTT	-	-	TRBV6-5	TRBJ2-2
CASSGGRGQDYGYTF	TGCGCCAGCAGCGGGGGCAGGGGGCAAGACTATGGCTACACCTTC	TRBD1	-	TRBV5-1	TRBJ1-2
CASSRGQGEYGYTF	TGTGCCAGCAGTCGCGGACAGGGGGAGTATGGCTACACCTTC	TRBD1	few	TRBV3-1/TRBV3-2	TRBJ1-2
CASSEFQGTNEKLFF	TGTGCCAGCAGTGAATTTCAGGGGACTAATGAAAAACTGTTTTTT	-	few	TRBV6-1	TRBJ1-4
CASTPGVGANVLTF	TGTGCCAGCACCCCAGGGGTTGGGGCCAACGTCCTGACTTTC	-	-	TRBV5-6	TRBJ2-6
CASSVGTGYEQPQHF	TGTGCCAGCAGCGTGGGGACAGGGTACGAGCAGCCCCAGCATTTT	TRBD1	many	TRBV9	TRBJ1-5
CASSLGGRAGETQYF	TGTGCCAGCAGCTTGGGGGGCAGGGCAGGAGAGACCCAGTACTTC	-	-	TRBV5-8	TRBJ2-5
CAISTTGTAYGYTF	TGTGCCATCAGTACGACCGGGACAGCCTATGGCTACACCTTC	TRBD1	-	TRBV10-3	TRBJ1-2
CASRTTGVNTEAFF	TGTGCCAGTAGGACTACAGGGGTGAACACTGAAGCTTTCTTT	TRBD1	-	TRBV19	TRBJ1-1
CASSQERPRANTEAFF	TGTGCCAGCAGCCAAGAACGTCCCAGGGCAAACACTGAAGCTTTCTTT	-	-	TRBV3-1/TRBV3-2	TRBJ1-1
CASSASSRLGGNTEAFF	TGTGCCAGCAGCGCTTCTTCCCGGCTCGGAGGGAACACTGAAGCTTTCTTT	-	-	TRBV9	TRBJ1-1
CATSRDPGNTEAFF	TGTGCCACCAGCAGAGATCCAGGGAACACTGAAGCTTTCTTT	-	-	TRBV15	TRBJ1-1
CASSLDRVSLETQYF	TGTGCCAGCAGCTTAGACAGGGTCTCCTTGGAGACCCAGTACTTC	-	-	TRBV7-2	TRBJ2-5
CASSLYRGEAFF	TGTGCCAGCAGCCTTTACAGGGGTGAAGCTTTCTTT	TRBD1	-	TRBV3-1/TRBV3-2	TRBJ1-1
CASSYRGTQYF	TGTGCCAGCAGTTACAGGGGTACGCAGTATTTT	-	-	TRBV6-5	TRBJ2-3
CASSQQGGTGELFF	TGTGCCAGCTCACAGCAGGGAGGGACCGGGGAGCTGTTTTTT	TRBD2	-	TRBV18	TRBJ2-2
CASSTGTGRTGELFF	TGCGCCAGCAGCACGGGGACAGGGCGGACCGGGGAGCTGTTTTTT	TRBD1	once	TRBV5-1	TRBJ2-2
CASSYSLAGGDNEQFF	TGTGCCAGCAGTTACTCCCTAGCGGGAGGGGATAATGAGCAGTTCTTC	TRBD2	-	TRBV6-5	TRBJ2-1
CASSQLAGGSNEQFF	TGTGCCAGCAGTCAACTAGCGGGGGGCTCCAACGAGCAGTTCTTC	TRBD2	-	TRBV6-2/TRBV6-3	TRBJ2-1
CASRRQEAFF	TGTGCCAGCAGGAGGCAAGAAGCTTTCTTT	-	-	TRBV12-3/TRBV12-4	TRBJ1-1
CASSKRRRKGTQGEQYF	TGTGCCAGCAGCAAAAGGAGGAGGAAGGGGACACAAGGAGAGCAGTACTTC	-	-	TRBV21-1	TRBJ2-7
CASSWGDRSYEQYF	TGTGCCAGCTCCTGGGGGGATAGGTCCTACGAGCAGTACTTC	-	-	TRBV6-5	TRBJ2-7
CASSPQGRVGEQFF	TGTGCCAGCAGCCCCCAGGGTCGGGTAGGTGAGCAGTTCTTC	-	few	TRBV7-9	TRBJ2-1
CASSEDRGRMQNTEAFF	TGCGCCAGCAGCGAGGACAGGGGGCGAATGCAGAACACTGAAGCTTTCTTT	TRBD1	-	TRBV5-1	TRBJ1-1
CASSATGKEDYGYTF	TGTGCCAGCAGCGCGACAGGGAAAGAAGACTATGGCTACACCTTC	TRBD1	-	TRBV5-6	TRBJ1-2
CASSPQGVLLDSPLHF	TGTGCCAGCAGCCCACAAGGTGTACTTCTAGATTCACCCCTCCACTTT	-	-	TRBV9	TRBJ1-6
CASSFTGFSYGYTF	TGTGCCAGCAGTTTCACAGGGTTTAGCTATGGCTACACCTTC	-	-	TRBV27	TRBJ1-2
CASRAQGARTGELFF	TGTGCCAGCAGGGCACAGGGGGCCAGGACCGGGGAGCTGTTTTTT	TRBD1	-	TRBV2	TRBJ2-2
CASSSSLGGVPYEQYF	TGTGCCAGCTCATCCTCCTTAGGGGGAGTACCCTACGAGCAGTACTTC	-	-	TRBV18	TRBJ2-7
CASRRGADGYGYTF	TGTGCCAGCCGGCGGGGGGCCGACGGCTATGGCTACACCTTC	-	-	TRBV6-5	TRBJ1-2
CASSQAYYTDTQYF	TGTGCCAGCAGCCAAGCGTACTACACAGATACGCAGTATTTT	-	-	TRBV3-1/TRBV3-2	TRBJ2-3
CSVVRGTYNEQFF	TGCAGCGTTGTACGGGGAACCTACAATGAGCAGTTCTTC	-	few	TRBV29-1	TRBJ2-1
CASSQRKGEGYGYTF	TGTGCCAGCAGCCAAAGGAAAGGGGAAGGCTATGGCTACACCTTC	-	few	TRBV14	TRBJ1-2
CASSGTGGNTEAFF	TGTGCCAGCTCTGGGACAGGGGGCAATACTGAAGCTTTCTTT	TRBD1	-	TRBV18	TRBJ1-1
CASSLAGTGAEEQYF	TGTGCCAGCAGCTTGGCCGGGACAGGGGCGGAGGAGCAGTACTTC	TRBD1	-	TRBV5-6	TRBJ2-7
CASSMRDRPLEKLFF	TGTGCCAGCTCGATGCGGGACAGGCCGCTAGAAAAACTGTTTTTT	TRBD1	-	TRBV18	TRBJ1-4
CASSRSSGASTDTQYF	TGCGCCAGCAGCAGGTCTAGCGGGGCTAGCACAGATACGCAGTATTTT	TRBD2	-	TRBV5-1	TRBJ2-3
CATSRESGDSNQPQHF	TGTGCCACCAGCAGAGAGTCCGGGGACTCAAATCAGCCCCAGCATTTT	-	-	TRBV15	TRBJ1-5
CASSLDPGLEYEQYF	TGTGCCAGCAGCTTAGACCCGGGACTAGAGTACGAGCAGTACTTC	TRBD2	-	TRBV11-2	TRBJ2-7
CASSTGGPGNTIYF	TGTGCCAGCAGTACAGGGGGCCCTGGAAACACCATATATTTT	TRBD1	-	TRBV6-5	TRBJ1-3
CASSFGGVGDTQYF	TGCGCCAGCAGCTTCGGGGGGGTTGGAGATACGCAGTATTTT	TRBD2	-	TRBV5-1	TRBJ2-3
CASSESTGSGELFF	TGCGCCAGCAGTGAGTCGACGGGTTCCGGGGAGCTGTTTTTT	-	-	TRBV10-2	TRBJ2-2
CASGRAGGPSEQYF	TGTGCCAGCGGTAGGGCGGGAGGGCCCTCCGAGCAGTACTTC	TRBD2	-	TRBV9	TRBJ2-7
CASSQDGSGIYNEQFF	TGTGCCAGCAGCCAAGATGGAAGCGGGATCTACAATGAGCAGTTCTTC	TRBD2	-	TRBV4-2	TRBJ2-1
CASSLAGAREGHGYTF	TGTGCCAGCAGCTTAGCAGGGGCTCGGGAGGGCCATGGCTACACCTTC	-	-	TRBV11-2	TRBJ1-2
CASSVGENTEAFF	TGTGCCAGCTCCGTGGGAGAAAACACTGAAGCTTTCTTT	-	-	TRBV18	TRBJ1-1
CASRGVLDSGNTIYF	TGTGCCAGCCGGGGGGTACTAGACTCTGGAAACACCATATATTTT	-	-	TRBV21-1	TRBJ1-3
CASSFYFGSGANVLTF	TGTGCCAGCAGCTTCTATTTCGGCTCTGGGGCCAACGTCCTGACTTTC	-	-	TRBV5-6	TRBJ2-6
CASIGQYYEQYF	TGTGCCAGCATTGGGCAATACTACGAGCAGTACTTC	-	-	TRBV28	TRBJ2-7
CASSPGGTSYEAFF	TGTGCCAGCAGTCCAGGGGGGACCTCCTATGAAGCTTTCTTT	TRBD1	-	TRBV6-5	TRBJ1-1